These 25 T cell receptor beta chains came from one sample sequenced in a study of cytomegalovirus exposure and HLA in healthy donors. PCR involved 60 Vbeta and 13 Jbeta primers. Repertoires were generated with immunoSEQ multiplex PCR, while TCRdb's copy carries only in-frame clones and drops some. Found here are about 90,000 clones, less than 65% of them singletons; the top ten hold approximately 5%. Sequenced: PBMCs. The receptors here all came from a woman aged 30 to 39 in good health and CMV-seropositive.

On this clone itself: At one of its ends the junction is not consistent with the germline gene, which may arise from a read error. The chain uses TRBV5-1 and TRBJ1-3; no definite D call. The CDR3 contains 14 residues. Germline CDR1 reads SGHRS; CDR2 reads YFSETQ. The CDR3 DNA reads TGCGCCAGCAGCTTGGACAGTGCTGGAACCACCATATATTTT. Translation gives CASSLDSAGTTIYF.

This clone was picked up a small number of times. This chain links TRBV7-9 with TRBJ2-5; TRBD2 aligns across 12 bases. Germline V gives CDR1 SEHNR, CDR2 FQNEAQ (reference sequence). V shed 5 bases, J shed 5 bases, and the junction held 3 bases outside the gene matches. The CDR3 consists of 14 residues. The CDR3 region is CASSLTSGGETQYF. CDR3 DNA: TGTGCCAGCAGCCTGACTAGCGGGGGTGAGACCCAGTACTTC.

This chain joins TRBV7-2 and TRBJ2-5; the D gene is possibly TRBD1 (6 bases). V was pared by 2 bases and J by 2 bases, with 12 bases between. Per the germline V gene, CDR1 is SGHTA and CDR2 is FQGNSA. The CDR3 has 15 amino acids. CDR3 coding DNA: TGTGCCAGCAGCTTACTAGGGGGTTATCAAGAGACCCAGTACTTC. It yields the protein CASSLLGGYQETQYF. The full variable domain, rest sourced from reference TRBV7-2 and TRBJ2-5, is GAGVSQSPSNKVTEKGKDVELRCDPISGHTALYWYRQSLGQGLEFLIYFQGNSAPDKSGLPSDRFSAERTGGSVSTLTIQRTQQEDSAVYLCASSLLGGYQETQYFGPGTRLLVL.

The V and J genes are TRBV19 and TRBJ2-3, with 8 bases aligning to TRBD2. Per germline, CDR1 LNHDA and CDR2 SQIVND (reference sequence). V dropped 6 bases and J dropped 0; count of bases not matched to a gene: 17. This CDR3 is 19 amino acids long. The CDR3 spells CASRTRAAGGGLSTDTQYF. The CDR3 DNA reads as TGTGCCAGTAGAACCCGCGCGGCGGGGGGCGGGTTGAGCACAGATACGCAGTATTTT.

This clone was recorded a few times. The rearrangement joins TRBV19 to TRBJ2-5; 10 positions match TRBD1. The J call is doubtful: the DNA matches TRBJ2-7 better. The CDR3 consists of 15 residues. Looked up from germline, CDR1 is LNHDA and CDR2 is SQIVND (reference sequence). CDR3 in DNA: TGTGCCAGTAGTATTGGGAAGGGACAGGGGAGCGAGCAGTACTTC. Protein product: CASSIGKGQGSEQYF.

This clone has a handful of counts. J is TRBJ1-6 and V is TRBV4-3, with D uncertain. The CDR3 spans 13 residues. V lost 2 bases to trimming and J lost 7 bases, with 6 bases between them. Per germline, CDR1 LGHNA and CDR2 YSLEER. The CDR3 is CASSQFRNSPLHF. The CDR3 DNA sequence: TGCGCCAGCAGCCAATTCAGGAATTCACCCCTCCACTTT.

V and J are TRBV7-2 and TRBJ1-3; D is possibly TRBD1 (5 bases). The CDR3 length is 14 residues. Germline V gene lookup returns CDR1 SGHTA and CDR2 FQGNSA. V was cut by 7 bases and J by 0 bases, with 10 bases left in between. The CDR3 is CASKGSHSGNTIYF. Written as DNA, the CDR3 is TGTGCCAGCAAGGGGTCCCACTCTGGAAACACCATATATTTT.

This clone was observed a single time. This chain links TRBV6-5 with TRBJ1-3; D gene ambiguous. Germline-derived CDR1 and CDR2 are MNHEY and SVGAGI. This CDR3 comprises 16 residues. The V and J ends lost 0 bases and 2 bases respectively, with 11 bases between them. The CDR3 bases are TGTGCCAGCAGTTACTCGCAACAATCCCCTGGAAACACCATATATTTT. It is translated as CASSYSQQSPGNTIYF.

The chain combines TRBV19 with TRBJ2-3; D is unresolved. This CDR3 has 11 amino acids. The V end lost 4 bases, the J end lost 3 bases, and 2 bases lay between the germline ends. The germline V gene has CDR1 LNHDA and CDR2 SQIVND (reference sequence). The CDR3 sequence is CASSTTDTQYF. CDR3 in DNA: TGTGCCAGTAGTACGACAGATACGCAGTATTTT.

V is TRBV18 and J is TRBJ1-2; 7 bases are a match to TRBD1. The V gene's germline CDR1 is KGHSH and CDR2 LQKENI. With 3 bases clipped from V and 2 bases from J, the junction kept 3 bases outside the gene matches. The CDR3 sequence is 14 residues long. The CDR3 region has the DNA TGTGCCAGCTCACCGGGACAGCCGAACTATGGCTACACCTTC. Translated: CASSPGQPNYGYTF.

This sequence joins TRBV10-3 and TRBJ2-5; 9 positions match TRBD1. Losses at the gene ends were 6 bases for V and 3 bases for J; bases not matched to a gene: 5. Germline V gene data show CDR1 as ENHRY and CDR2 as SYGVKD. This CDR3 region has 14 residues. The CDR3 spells CAIRKGQGKETQYF. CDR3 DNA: TGTGCCATCAGGAAAGGACAGGGGAAAGAGACCCAGTACTTC.

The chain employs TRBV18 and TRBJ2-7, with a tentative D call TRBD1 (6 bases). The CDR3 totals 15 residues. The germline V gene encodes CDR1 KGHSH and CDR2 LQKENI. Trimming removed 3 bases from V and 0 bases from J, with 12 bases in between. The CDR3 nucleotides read TGTGCCAGCTCACCCGGGACATGGAACTCCTACGAGCAGTACTTC. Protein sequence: CASSPGTWNSYEQYF.

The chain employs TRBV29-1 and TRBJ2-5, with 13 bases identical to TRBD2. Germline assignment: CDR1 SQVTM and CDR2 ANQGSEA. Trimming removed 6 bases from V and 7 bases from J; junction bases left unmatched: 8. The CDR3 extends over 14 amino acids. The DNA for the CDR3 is TGCAGCGTGGATCCGGGACTAGCGGGGAGGACCCAGTACTTC. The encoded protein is CSVDPGLAGRTQYF.

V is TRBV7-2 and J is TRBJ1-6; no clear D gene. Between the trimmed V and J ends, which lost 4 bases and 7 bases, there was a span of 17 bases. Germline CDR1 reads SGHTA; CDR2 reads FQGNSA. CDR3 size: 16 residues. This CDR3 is CASSSYEYNLNSPLHF. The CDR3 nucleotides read TGTGCCAGCAGCTCCTACGAATATAATCTAAATTCACCCCTCCACTTT.

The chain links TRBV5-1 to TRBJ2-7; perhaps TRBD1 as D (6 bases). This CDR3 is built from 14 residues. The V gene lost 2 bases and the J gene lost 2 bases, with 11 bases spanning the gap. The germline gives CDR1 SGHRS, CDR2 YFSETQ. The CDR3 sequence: CASSLMTGPYEQYF. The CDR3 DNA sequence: TGCGCCAGCAGCTTAATGACAGGCCCCTACGAGCAGTACTTC. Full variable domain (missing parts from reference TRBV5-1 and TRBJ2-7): KAGVTQTPRYLIKTRGQQVTLSCSPISGHRSVSWYQQTPGQGLQFLFEYFSETQRNKGNFPGRFSGRQFSNSRSEMNVSTLELGDSALYLCASSLMTGPYEQYFGPGTRLTVT.

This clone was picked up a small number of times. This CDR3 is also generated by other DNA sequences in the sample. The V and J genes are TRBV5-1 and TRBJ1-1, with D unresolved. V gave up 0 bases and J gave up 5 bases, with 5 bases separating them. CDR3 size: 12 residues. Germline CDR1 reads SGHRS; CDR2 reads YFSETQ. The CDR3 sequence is CASSLVATEAFF. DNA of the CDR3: TGCGCCAGCAGCTTGGTAGCGACTGAAGCTTTCTTT.

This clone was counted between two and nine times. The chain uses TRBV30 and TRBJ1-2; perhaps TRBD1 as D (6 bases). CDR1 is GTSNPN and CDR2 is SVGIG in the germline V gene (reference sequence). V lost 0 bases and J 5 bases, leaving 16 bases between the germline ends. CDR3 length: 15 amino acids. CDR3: CAWSVIRTDGYGYTF. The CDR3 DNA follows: TGTGCCTGGAGTGTGATTAGGACAGATGGTTATGGCTACACCTTC.

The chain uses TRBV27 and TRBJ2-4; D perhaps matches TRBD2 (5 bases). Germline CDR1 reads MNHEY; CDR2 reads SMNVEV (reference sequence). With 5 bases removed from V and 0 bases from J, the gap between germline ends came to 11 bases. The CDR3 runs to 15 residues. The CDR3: CASSPPGGAKNIQYF. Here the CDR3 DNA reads TGTGCCAGCAGTCCCCCCGGAGGAGCCAAAAACATTCAGTACTTC.

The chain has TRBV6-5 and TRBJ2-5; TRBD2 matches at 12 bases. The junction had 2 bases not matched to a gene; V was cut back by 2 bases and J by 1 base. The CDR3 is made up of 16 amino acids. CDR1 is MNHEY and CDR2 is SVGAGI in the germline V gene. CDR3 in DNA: TGTGCCAGCAGTTACCCGACTAGCGGGGGCCAAGAGACCCAGTACTTC. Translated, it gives CASSYPTSGGQETQYF.

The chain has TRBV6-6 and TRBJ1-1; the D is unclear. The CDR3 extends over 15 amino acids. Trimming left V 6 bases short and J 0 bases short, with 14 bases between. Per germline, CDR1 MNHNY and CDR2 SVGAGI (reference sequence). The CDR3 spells CASSPLGVMNTEAFF. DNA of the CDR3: TGTGCCAGCAGCCCCCTCGGGGTTATGAACACTGAAGCTTTCTTT.

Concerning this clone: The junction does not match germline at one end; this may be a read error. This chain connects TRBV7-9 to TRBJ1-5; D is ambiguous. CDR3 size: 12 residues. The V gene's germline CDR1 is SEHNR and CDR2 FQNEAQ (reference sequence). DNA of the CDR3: TGTTCCAGCAGCCCTATCAATCAGCCCCAGCATTTT. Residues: CSSSPINQPQHF.

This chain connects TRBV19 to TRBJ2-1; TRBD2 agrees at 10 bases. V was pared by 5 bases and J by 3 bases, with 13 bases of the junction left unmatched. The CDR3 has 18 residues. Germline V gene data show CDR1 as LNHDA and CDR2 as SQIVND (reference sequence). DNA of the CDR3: TGTGCCAGTAGTTCGGGACTAGCGATCGGGTTCGTCTACAATGAGCAGTTCTTC. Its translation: CASSSGLAIGFVYNEQFF. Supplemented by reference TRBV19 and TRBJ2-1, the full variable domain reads DGGITQSPKYLFRKEGQNVTLSCEQNLNHDAMYWYRQDPGQGLRLIYYSQIVNDFQKGDIAEGYSVSREKKESFPLTVTSAQKNPTAFYLCASSSGLAIGFVYNEQFFGPGTRLTVL.

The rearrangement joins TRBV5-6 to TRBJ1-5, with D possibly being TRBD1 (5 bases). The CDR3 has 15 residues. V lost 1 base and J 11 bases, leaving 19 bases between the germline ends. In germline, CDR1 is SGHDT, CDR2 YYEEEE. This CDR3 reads CASSLNGQGSRAQHF. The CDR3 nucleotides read TGTGCCAGCAGCTTGAATGGGCAGGGTTCTAGGGCCCAGCATTTT.

The CDR3 loop reads CASSLDSSMDYEQYF. CDR3 in DNA: TGTGCCAGCAGCTTGGACAGTAGCATGGACTACGAGCAGTACTTC. The chain has TRBV7-7 and TRBJ2-7; weak D call: TRBD1 (6 bases). CDR1 is SSHAT, CDR2 FNYEAQ, per germline (reference sequence). The CDR3 has 15 amino acids. The V end lost 3 bases, the J end lost 3 bases, and 15 bases lay between the germline ends.

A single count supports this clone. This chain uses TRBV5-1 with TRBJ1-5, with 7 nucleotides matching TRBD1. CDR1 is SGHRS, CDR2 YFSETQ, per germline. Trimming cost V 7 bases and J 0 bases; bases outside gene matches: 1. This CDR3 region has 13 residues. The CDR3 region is CASRDSSNQPQHF. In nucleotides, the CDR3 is TGCGCCAGCCGGGACAGTAGCAATCAGCCCCAGCATTTT.